One sample yielded the 14 T cell receptor beta chains listed below, sequenced in a study of read filtering for tumor transcriptome and immune sequencing. This library used roughly 400 ng RNA and molecular barcoded adaptors spanning alpha/delta and beta/gamma chains. TCRdb used MiXCR to reprocess the reads, holding one entry per CDR3 protein. The sample holds fewer than 100,000 distinct CDR3 sequences; 9% to 15% are singletons and the top ten take about 16%. The specimen sequenced was a population of CD138-negative cells sorted from bone marrow. The receptor set was obtained from a donor at least 40 years old with multiple myeloma.

At least ten counts were recorded for this clonotype. One end of the junction varies from germline; a read error may be responsible. The chain has TRBV5-1 and TRBJ1-1; D gene uncertain. Germline CDR1 SGHRS, CDR2 YFSETQ. The CDR3 contains 14 residues. The CDR3 DNA is TGCGCCAGCAGTTTGGAAGCTCACTCGACTGAAGCTTTCTTT. It translates to CASSLEAHSTEAFF.

This clonotype was observed many times. The V and J genes are TRBV2 and TRBJ1-5; D unclear. Trimming pared 7 bases from V and 6 bases from J, leaving 13 bases between. CDR3 length: 13 residues. Germline CDR1 and CDR2: SNHLY and FYNNEI. The chain's CDR3 is CASKKDSGQPQHF. As DNA, the CDR3 is TGTGCCAGCAAAAAAGATTCGGGTCAGCCCCAGCATTTT.

As concerns this clonotype: A single base separates this from a much larger clone, so it may be a read error. The chain carries TRBV11-3 and TRBJ2-1, with 7 bases fitting TRBD1. CDR1 is SGHNT, CDR2 YENEEA, per germline. This CDR3 region has 16 residues. The CDR3 bases are TGTGCCAGCAGCCAAGGGGGCCGACTACTTTACAATGGGCAGTTCTTC. Residues: CASSQGGRLLYNGQFF.

This clonotype occurred many times. Germline is not matched at one junction end, which may reflect a read error. For the CDR3, the DNA is TGTGCCACCAGCAGAGAGACAGGGTGGCAGCTAGAATTT. Residues: CATSRETGWQLEF. V and J are TRBV15 and TRBJ1-4, with 7 bases fitting TRBD1. The CDR3 length is 13 residues. CDR1 and CDR2 (germline): LNHNV, YYDKDF (reference sequence).

This clonotype has a handful of counts. The chain has TRBV5-6 and TRBJ1-1; no reliable D call. The CDR3 consists of 14 residues. The germline V gene has CDR1 SGHDT and CDR2 YYEEEE. V was trimmed by 0 bases and J by 0 bases, leaving 6 bases between them. The CDR3 protein is CASSLGLMNTEAFF. For the CDR3, the DNA is TGTGCCAGCAGCTTGGGCCTGATGAACACTGAAGCTTTCTTT.

This clonotype was recorded at least ten times. The chain employs TRBV20-1 and TRBJ2-1; 11 bases agree with TRBD2. This CDR3 is 15 amino acids long. V shed 3 bases and J 0 bases; nucleotides not matched to a gene: 1. CDR1 is DFQATT, CDR2 SNEGSKA, per germline (reference sequence). CDR3 nucleotides: TGCAGTGCTAGGGGGACTAGCGGCTCCTACAATGAGCAGTTCTTC. Encoded protein: CSARGTSGSYNEQFF.

The chain uses TRBV7-3 and TRBJ2-7; no reliable D call. The CDR3 length is 13 residues. The germline V gene has CDR1 SGHTA and CDR2 FQGTGA. Trimming removed 3 bases from V and 7 bases from J, with 13 bases in between. This chain's CDR3 is CASSFSHPGEQYF. DNA for the CDR3: TGTGCCAGCAGCTTTTCCCATCCTGGGGAGCAGTACTTC.

This clonotype was observed many times. V is TRBV12-3 or TRBV12-4 and J is TRBJ1-1; 8 bases match TRBD1. After removal of 7 bases from V and 1 base from J, the junction contained 5 bases not matched to a gene. CDR3 length: 14 amino acids. The CDR3 sequence: CASKPTGENTEAFF. CDR3 in DNA: TGTGCCAGCAAACCGACAGGGGAGAACACTGAAGCTTTCTTT.

There are many counts of this clonotype. The rearrangement joins TRBV2 to TRBJ2-5; a possible D gene is TRBD2 (6 bases). V was pared by 5 bases and J by 3 bases, with 13 bases between. The CDR3 spans 14 residues. Germline CDR1 is SNHLY and CDR2 is FYNNEI. CDR3: CASSPSGQEETQYF. DNA of the CDR3: TGTGCCAGCAGTCCCAGCGGGCAAGAAGAGACCCAGTACTTC.

The V gene is TRBV28, the J gene TRBJ2-7; D is unresolved. The CDR3 has 11 residues. The germline V and J ends were trimmed by 5 bases and 7 bases, with 9 bases remaining between them. Per the germline V gene, CDR1 is MDHEN and CDR2 is SYDVKM. The CDR3 sequence: CASSAGEEQYF. The CDR3 DNA is TGTGCCAGCAGTGCCGGAGAAGAGCAGTACTTC.

This chain joins TRBV19 and TRBJ1-4; D remains unclear. The V gene lost 7 bases and the J gene lost 3 bases, with 6 bases spanning the gap. Germline CDR1 reads LNHDA; CDR2 reads SQIVND (reference sequence). The CDR3 runs 12 residues. CDR3 nucleotide sequence: TGTGCCAGTACAGTGGCTAATGAAAAACTGTTTTTT. Its translation is CASTVANEKLFF.

This clonotype occurred many times. The V call is TRBV29-1, the J call TRBJ2-5; 11 bases map to TRBD2. V lost 6 bases to trimming and J lost 4 bases; unmatched junction nucleotides: 4. Germline CDR1 reads SQVTM; CDR2 reads ANQGSEA. The length of the CDR3 is 13 residues. The chain's CDR3 is CSVPGTSGETQYF. The CDR3 bases are TGCAGCGTGCCCGGGACTAGCGGAGAGACCCAGTACTTC.

This clonotype showed up many times. The chain links TRBV9 to TRBJ2-2, with a possible D match to TRBD1 (6 bases). Trimming cost V 0 bases and J 5 bases, with 11 bases left between them. This CDR3 has 15 residues. Germline loops: CDR1 SGDLS, CDR2 YYNGEE. This CDR3 reads CASSVAQGMTGELFF. The DNA of the CDR3 is TGTGCCAGCAGCGTAGCCCAGGGGATGACCGGGGAGCTGTTTTTT.

This clonotype was found many times. This rearrangement joins TRBV7-3 to TRBJ2-3, with 14 bases identical to TRBD2. Trimming took 5 bases from V and 2 from J; bases not matched to a gene: 9. Germline CDR1 SGHTA, CDR2 FQGTGA. The CDR3 length is 18 residues. CDR3 in amino acids: CASSTGLAGGNTTDTQYF. CDR3 nucleotides: TGTGCCAGCAGCACAGGACTAGCGGGAGGTAATACCACAGATACGCAGTATTTT.